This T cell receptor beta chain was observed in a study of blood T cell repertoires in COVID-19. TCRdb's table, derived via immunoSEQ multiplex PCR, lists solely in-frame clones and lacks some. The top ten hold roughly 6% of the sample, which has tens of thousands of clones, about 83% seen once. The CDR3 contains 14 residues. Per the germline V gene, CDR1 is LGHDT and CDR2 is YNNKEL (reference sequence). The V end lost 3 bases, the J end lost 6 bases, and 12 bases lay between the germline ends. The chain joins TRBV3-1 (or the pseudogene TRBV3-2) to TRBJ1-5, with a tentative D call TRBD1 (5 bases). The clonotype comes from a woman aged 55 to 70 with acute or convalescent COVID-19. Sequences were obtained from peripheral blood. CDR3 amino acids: CASSQAGSSQPQHF. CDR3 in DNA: TGTGCCAGCAGCCAGGCAGGGTCAAGTCAGCCCCAGCATTTT.